This entry lists 30 T cell receptor beta chains sequenced from one sample in a study of T-cell reconstitution after alpha-beta-depleted transplantation in children. A TCRbeta library incorporating unique molecular identifiers was prepared. MiXCR, run by TCRdb on the PCR reads, gives a single entry per CDR3 protein. The sample lists around 580,000 distinct CDR3 sequences; under 25% were seen once. The sample was PBMCs, mostly from graft donor cells, taken 360 days after TCRalphabeta/CD19-depleted stem cell transplant. The receptors here all came from a boy under two years old who had a stem cell transplant for acute myeloid leukemia, so the T cells may come from the graft donor.

This clonotype was observed a handful of times. The chain joins TRBV20-1 to TRBJ1-4; D gene unclear. Deletions cut 0 bases from V and 9 bases from J, with 8 bases between. Germline CDR1 and CDR2: DFQATT and SNEGSKA (reference sequence). The CDR3 consists of 12 residues. In DNA form, the CDR3 reads TGCAGTGCTAGAGATCCGGGTCAAAAACTGTTTTTT. Translation gives CSARDPGQKLFF.

This clonotype has at least ten counts. The CDR3 is CASSYSKADSSYEQYV. The CDR3 nucleotides read TGTGCCAGCAGTTACTCGAAGGCGGACAGCTCCTACGAGCAGTACGTC. V is TRBV6-5 and J is TRBJ2-7; perhaps TRBD1 as D (6 bases). The CDR3 totals 16 residues. V lost 0 bases, J lost 0 bases, and 12 bases lay in between. The germline gives CDR1 MNHEY, CDR2 SVGAGI.

This clonotype came up many times. The V gene is TRBV7-2, the J gene TRBJ2-4; D is possibly TRBD1 (5 bases). There are 16 residues in the CDR3. Germline-derived CDR1 and CDR2 are SGHTA and FQGNSA. V lost 1 base, J lost 0 bases, and 10 bases lay in between. The CDR3 spells CASSLGVGLAKNIQYF. CDR3 in DNA: TGTGCCAGCAGCTTAGGGGTGGGGCTAGCCAAAAACATTCAGTACTTC. Supplemented by reference TRBV7-2 and TRBJ2-4, the full variable domain reads GAGVSQSPSNKVTEKGKDVELRCDPISGHTALYWYRQSLGQGLEFLIYFQGNSAPDKSGLPSDRFSAERTGGSVSTLTIQRTQQEDSAVYLCASSLGVGLAKNIQYFGAGTRLSVL.

This clonotype was observed at least ten times. J is TRBJ2-3 and V is TRBV6-5; D is unresolved. Trimming pared 0 bases from V and 6 bases from J, leaving 7 bases between. CDR1 and CDR2 from the germline V gene are MNHEY and SVGAGI. CDR3 size: 13 residues. This CDR3 is CASSYSSVDTQYF. For the CDR3, the DNA is TGTGCCAGCAGTTACTCTTCGGTGGATACGCAGTATTTT.

This clonotype was found a few times. This rearrangement joins TRBV6-1 to TRBJ1-1, with unresolved D. V lost 8 bases and J 2 bases, leaving 6 bases between the germline ends. The CDR3 extends over 11 amino acids. Looked up from germline, CDR1 is MNHNS and CDR2 is SASEGT. The CDR3 DNA reads TGTGCCAGCGTAAATAACACTGAAGCTTTCTTT. Protein: CASVNNTEAFF.

The sample holds many counts of this clonotype. The chain combines TRBV11-3 with TRBJ1-2, with D perhaps matching TRBD1 (6 bases). The CDR3 covers 13 residues. The germline V gene encodes CDR1 SGHNT and CDR2 YENEEA. V lost 4 bases and J 2 bases, leaving 8 bases between the germline ends. The CDR3 coding sequence is TGTGCCAGCAGCTCCGACAGGAACTATGGCTACACCTTC. It yields the protein CASSSDRNYGYTF.

This clonotype was observed a few times. V is TRBV7-3 and J is TRBJ2-7; a weak D match, TRBD2 (6 bases). V shed 5 bases and J shed 7 bases, with 15 bases lying between them. Germline CDR1 is SGHTA and CDR2 is FQGTGA. The CDR3 contains 13 residues. The CDR3 sequence is CASSVGGPGEQYF. The CDR3 DNA sequence: TGTGCCAGCAGCGTGGGGGGTCCGGGGGAGCAGTACTTC.

This clonotype was found a few times. This sequence joins TRBV20-1 and TRBJ1-6, with 10 bases that match TRBD1. This CDR3 comprises 16 residues. CDR1 is DFQATT and CDR2 is SNEGSKA in the germline V gene (reference sequence). Unmatched junction bases numbered 11, after V lost 1 base and J lost 11 bases. CDR3 region: CSARGAPRDRGPPLHF. Written as DNA, the CDR3 is TGCAGTGCTAGAGGGGCCCCTCGGGACAGGGGTCCACCCCTCCACTTT.

The chain employs TRBV7-6 and TRBJ2-2, with D perhaps matching TRBD1 (6 bases). The length of the CDR3 is 15 residues. The germline gives CDR1 SGHVS, CDR2 FNYEAQ. Between the trimmed V and J ends, which lost 3 bases and 6 bases, there was a span of 14 bases. The CDR3 DNA reads as TGTGCCAGCAGCTTCGAGAGGCACAGGGCCGGGGAGCTGTTTTTT. The encoded protein is CASSFERHRAGELFF.

This clonotype was picked up many times. J is TRBJ2-7 and V is TRBV5-1; either TRBD1 or TRBD2 may fit D (6 bases each). The V end was cut by 0 bases, the J end by 5 bases, with 12 bases between. Per the germline V gene, CDR1 is SGHRS and CDR2 is YFSETQ. This CDR3 comprises 14 residues. Written as DNA, the CDR3 is TGCGCCAGCAGCTTGGAGGGGGGTGGCGACGAGCAGTACGTC. As protein: CASSLEGGGDEQYV.

This clonotype came up many times. The chain combines TRBV5-1 with TRBJ2-1; either TRBD1 or TRBD2 may fit D (5 bases each). The CDR3 runs to 19 residues. V lost 0 bases and J 0 bases, leaving 19 bases between the germline ends. Germline loops: CDR1 SGHRS, CDR2 YFSETQ. The CDR3 coding sequence is TGCGCCAGCAGCTTGGAGGGGACCCCGGGGATCAGCTCCTACAATGAGCAGTTCTTC. This codes for CASSLEGTPGISSYNEQFF.

This chain joins TRBV12-3 or TRBV12-4 and TRBJ1-3; D is perhaps TRBD1 (5 bases). The ends were cut back, 6 bases at V and 7 bases at J, with 10 bases in the middle. The CDR3 loop spans 12 amino acids. The CDR3 reads CASRAGMNTIYF. The CDR3 DNA reads as TGTGCCAGCAGGGCAGGGATGAACACCATATATTTT.

This clonotype is a singleton in its sample. This rearrangement joins TRBV10-3 to TRBJ1-4; no clear D. V lost 5 bases and J 0 bases, leaving 7 bases between the germline ends. This CDR3 is built from 14 residues. Germline CDR1 reads ENHRY; CDR2 reads SYGVKD. For the CDR3, the DNA is TGTGCCATCAGTTCAGAAGCAACTAATGAAAAACTGTTTTTT. This gives the protein CAISSEATNEKLFF.

The chain uses TRBV11-1 and TRBJ1-3; TRBD1 might be the D (6 bases). The CDR3 spans 18 residues. CDR1 and CDR2 from the germline V gene are SGHAT and FQDESV (reference sequence). V was shortened by 4 bases and J by 2 bases, with 21 bases between the two germline ends. The DNA for the CDR3 is TGTGCCAGCAGCTACGTCGGGGGGCAGACGCCAACTGGAAACACCATATATTTT. It codes for CASSYVGGQTPTGNTIYF.

The chain combines TRBV12-3 or TRBV12-4 with TRBJ2-5; D perhaps matches TRBD2 (5 bases). The length of the CDR3 is 13 residues. The ends were cut back, 2 bases at V and 2 bases at J, with 6 bases in the middle. CDR3: CASSLWTQETQYF. The CDR3 nucleotides are TGTGCCAGCAGTTTATGGACTCAAGAGACCCAGTACTTC.

This clonotype has ten or more counts. The chain joins TRBV12-3 or TRBV12-4 to TRBJ2-1; D is undetermined. V shed 3 bases and J shed 9 bases, with 6 bases lying between them. The CDR3 covers 11 residues. CDR3 protein: CASSFSSEQFF. CDR3 coding DNA: TGTGCCAGCAGTTTCAGTTCTGAGCAGTTCTTC.

This clonotype was detected only a few times. V and J are TRBV6-5 and TRBJ2-3; D gene uncertain. The CDR3 runs 11 residues. Germline lookup yields CDR1 MNHEY and CDR2 SVGAGI. With 6 bases removed from V and 4 bases from J, the gap between germline ends came to 5 bases. The CDR3 DNA reads TGTGCCAGCAGGGCTGCAGATACGCAGTATTTT. It translates to CASRAADTQYF.

A note on this clonotype: A much larger clone lies a single base off, so this may be a read error. The chain carries TRBV25-1 and TRBJ2-3, with unresolved D. In germline, CDR1 is MGHDK, CDR2 SYGVNS. Between the trimmed V and J ends, which lost 3 bases and 6 bases, there was a span of 7 bases. This CDR3 contains 12 residues. CDR3 DNA: TGTGCCAGCAGTGATGGGTGGGATACGCAGTATTTT. Residues: CASSDGWDTQYF.

This chain links TRBV27 with TRBJ2-7, with D hard to call. CDR3 length: 12 amino acids. V dropped 10 bases and J dropped 2 bases, with 12 bases sitting between them. Germline assignment: CDR1 MNHEY and CDR2 SMNVEV (reference sequence). The CDR3 nucleotides are TGTGCCACCCTTTCCGAAGCCTACGAGCAGTACTTC. This encodes CATLSEAYEQYF.

This clonotype was seen a few times. The J gene is TRBJ2-7, the V gene TRBV20-1; D ambiguous. The CDR3 covers 14 residues. Germline lookup yields CDR1 DFQATT and CDR2 SNEGSKA (reference sequence). Deletions cut 6 bases from V and 0 bases from J, with 15 bases between. This CDR3 is CSATWAPGSYEQYV. The CDR3 DNA is TGCAGTGCGACGTGGGCGCCGGGCTCCTACGAGCAGTACGTC.

The CDR3 region has the DNA TGTGCCAGCAGCAACTCTAACAGGGGGCTCTTCGAGCAGTACTTC. Its protein is CASSNSNRGLFEQYF. The J gene is TRBJ2-7, the V gene TRBV21-1. TRBV21-1 is a listed pseudogene. This CDR3 is 15 amino acids long.

The chain joins TRBV2 to TRBJ2-2, with 10 bases that match TRBD1. V lost 4 bases to trimming and J lost 5 bases; unmatched junction nucleotides: 4. The CDR3 loop spans 15 amino acids. Germline CDR1 is SNHLY and CDR2 is FYNNEI. The CDR3 loop is CASSGQGARTGELFF. The CDR3 DNA reads TGTGCCAGCAGTGGACAGGGGGCGCGGACCGGGGAGCTGTTTTTT.

This rearrangement joins TRBV6-2 or TRBV6-3 to TRBJ1-1; no firm D call. The CDR3 has 14 amino acids. V was trimmed by 6 bases and J by 1 base, leaving 12 bases between them. Germline values: CDR1 MNHEY, CDR2 SVGEGT. The CDR3 nucleotides are TGTGCCAGCAGCGGACTATTCCCGAACACTGAAGCTTTCTTT. This codes for CASSGLFPNTEAFF.

V usage is TRBV4-1 and J usage is TRBJ2-1, with a tentative D call TRBD1 (5 bases). V gave up 0 bases and J gave up 2 bases, with 8 bases separating them. The CDR3 totals 15 residues. In germline, CDR1 is MGHRA, CDR2 YSYEKL. CDR3 loop: CASSQEPGTYNEQFF. The DNA of the CDR3 is TGCGCCAGCAGCCAAGAACCAGGGACCTACAATGAGCAGTTCTTC.

This clonotype appeared many times. This chain joins TRBV20-1 and TRBJ1-1; D is undetermined. Trimming stripped 2 bases from V and 0 bases from J, with 7 bases between. The CDR3 contains 13 residues. Germline loops: CDR1 DFQATT, CDR2 SNEGSKA (reference sequence). Here the CDR3 reads CSARSVLNTEAFF. In DNA form, the CDR3 reads TGCAGTGCTAGATCAGTCTTGAACACTGAAGCTTTCTTT.

This clonotype was picked up a small number of times. This chain uses TRBV28 with TRBJ1-1; TRBD1 matches 10 bases. There are 16 residues in the CDR3. CDR1 and CDR2 (germline): MDHEN, SYDVKM. J gave up 0 bases and V 5 bases, and 6 bases lay outside the gene matches. In DNA, the CDR3 is TGTGCCAGCAGTATAGACAGGGGGCATATGAACACTGAAGCTTTCTTT. It translates to CASSIDRGHMNTEAFF.

V and J are TRBV24-1 and TRBJ2-1, with 8 positions matching TRBD1. CDR1 is KGHDR, CDR2 SFDVKD, per germline. CDR3 size: 15 residues. J was trimmed by 1 base and V by 4 bases; bases with no gene match: 2. The CDR3, as DNA: TGTGCCACCAGTGACCGGGACAGGTCCTACAATGAGCAGTTCTTC. Amino acids: CATSDRDRSYNEQFF.

The V call is TRBV29-1, the J call TRBJ2-5, with D possibly matching TRBD2 (6 bases). This CDR3 spans 13 amino acids. The V end lost 4 bases, the J end lost 7 bases, and 16 bases lay between the germline ends. Per germline, CDR1 SQVTM and CDR2 ANQGSEA. The CDR3, as DNA: TGCAGCGTTGCTCGTGAGGGAGGCGTGACCCAGTACTTC. The encoded protein is CSVAREGGVTQYF. Complete variable domain (other parts from reference TRBV29-1 and TRBJ2-5): SAVISQKPSRDICQRGTSLTIQCQVDSQVTMMFWYRQQPGQSLTLIATANQGSEATYESGFVIDKFPISRPNLTFSTLTVSNMSPEDSSIYLCSVAREGGVTQYFGPGTRLLVL.

This clonotype was found many times. This chain uses TRBV5-1 with TRBJ1-1, with D perhaps TRBD1 (6 bases). The germline V gene encodes CDR1 SGHRS and CDR2 YFSETQ. V was pared by 3 bases and J by 0 bases, with 15 bases between. This CDR3 has 16 residues. The CDR3 DNA follows: TGCGCCAGCAGCTCGCTCAGGGGCGGGATGAACACTGAAGCTTTCTTT. It translates to CASSSLRGGMNTEAFF.

The table lists this clonotype with many counts. The V gene is TRBV7-9, the J gene TRBJ1-6; D is unclear. V dropped 7 bases and J dropped 0 bases, with 10 bases sitting between them. The CDR3 is 15 residues long. Germline CDR1 SEHNR, CDR2 FQNEAQ (reference sequence). The CDR3 nucleotides are TGTGCCAGCAACCCCTATGGCTCCTATAATTCACCCCTCCACTTT. This gives the protein CASNPYGSYNSPLHF. The full variable domain, its missing parts supplied by reference TRBV7-9 and TRBJ1-6, is DTGVSQNPRHKITKRGQNVTFRCDPISEHNRLYWYRQTLGQGPEFLTYFQNEAQLEKSRLLSDRFSAERPKGSFSTLEIQRTEQGDSAMYLCASNPYGSYNSPLHFGNGTRLTVT.